The 6 T cell receptor beta chains in this list originate from one sample, sequenced in a study of shared clonotypes between healthy human individuals. The repertoire was sequenced with immunoSEQ multiplex PCR; TCRdb's copy has only in-frame clones and lacks some. The sample lists roughly 2,300,000 clones, 85% to 95% occurring once. The sequencing sample was made of naive CD4+ T cells from PBMCs. Subset specified: CD45RA+ positively selected. The receptor set was obtained from a man aged 18-30 years in good health. Some clones in this sample may be carry-over from other donors' samples.

The chain employs TRBV6-5 and TRBJ1-1; possible D gene TRBD1, 5 bases. CDR1 is MNHEY, CDR2 SVGAGI, per germline. Trimming removed 0 bases at V and 8 bases at J, with 10 bases between. The CDR3 has 13 amino acids. The CDR3 DNA reads as TGTGCCAGCAGTTACTCGAGGGCAGGGGAAGCTTTCTTT. Translating gives CASSYSRAGEAFF.

This chain links TRBV4-1 with TRBJ1-2; D is perhaps TRBD1 (6 bases). This CDR3 has 16 residues. CDR1 is MGHRA, CDR2 YSYEKL, per germline. V was clipped by 1 base and J by 2 bases, with 14 bases between them. The CDR3 here is CASSQGGGTLNYGYTF. DNA for the CDR3: TGCGCCAGCAGCCAAGGGGGAGGGACACTCAACTATGGCTACACCTTC.

This rearrangement joins TRBV28 to TRBJ1-3; D ambiguous. Trimming cost V 9 bases and J 4 bases, with 16 bases left between them. Germline-derived CDR1 and CDR2 are MDHEN and SYDVKM. This CDR3 is built from 14 residues. CDR3 loop: CASLSDTYGNTIYF. CDR3 sequence (DNA): TGTGCCAGTCTATCTGATACTTACGGAAACACCATATATTTT.

Notes on this clone: Distinct nucleotide sequences in the sample also encode this CDR3. The chain combines TRBV4-3 with TRBJ1-2; D is unresolved. The CDR3 has 14 residues. Trimming took off 0 bases at V and 0 bases at J, with 5 bases between the two ends. Germline assignment: CDR1 LGHNA and CDR2 YSLEER. The CDR3 region is CASSQDRANYGYTF. CDR3 nucleotide sequence: TGCGCCAGCAGCCAAGATAGGGCTAACTATGGCTACACCTTC.

This clone came up once. The J gene is TRBJ2-5, the V gene TRBV7-2; D not certain. CDR1 is SGHTA and CDR2 is FQGNSA in the germline V gene. The CDR3 has 15 residues. V gave up 2 bases and J gave up 5 bases, with 15 bases separating them. The DNA for the CDR3 is TGTGCCAGCAGCTTAACTAACTACCTAGGGGAGACCCAGTACTTC. Its translation is CASSLTNYLGETQYF.

The chain couples TRBV30 to TRBJ1-5; unclear D gene. CDR1 and CDR2 from the germline V gene are GTSNPN and SVGIG (reference sequence). V was pared by 3 bases and J by 0 bases, with 6 bases between. The CDR3 has 13 residues. As DNA, the CDR3 is TGTGCCTGGAGCACTAATAGCAATCAGCCCCAGCATTTT. Protein sequence: CAWSTNSNQPQHF.